This T cell receptor (beta chain) is drawn from a study of shared clonotypes between healthy human individuals. The protocol was immunoSEQ multiplex PCR, while the TCRdb copy is restricted to in-frame clones and leaves out a portion. There are about 1.5 million clones in the sample; 95% to 99% occur only once, and roughly 0.42% lies in the top ten. V lost 3 bases and J lost 9, with 14 bases in between. Germline V gene lookup returns CDR1 SEHNR and CDR2 FQNEAQ (reference sequence). The CDR3 runs to 13 residues. The clonotype was recovered from a man between 25 and 39 years old in good health. The material sequenced was naive CD4+ T cells sorted from blood. As to subset: CD45RA+ positively selected. This rearrangement joins TRBV7-9 to TRBJ2-5, with D unclear. CDR3 bases: TGTGCCAGCAGCTTTATAGGGCTCGAGGCCCAGTACTTC. Translating gives CASSFIGLEAQYF.